These 30 T cell receptor beta chains originate from one sample sequenced in a study of blood T cell repertoires in COVID-19. TCRdb's table, derived via immunoSEQ multiplex PCR, lists solely in-frame clones and lacks some. This table holds some 140,000 clones, about four fifths found once. The sequencing input was peripheral blood. Source of these receptors: a woman older than 75 with acute or convalescent COVID-19.

V and J are TRBV7-3 and TRBJ1-1, with no clear D. Germline loops: CDR1 SGHTA, CDR2 FQGTGA. V shed 5 bases and J shed 0 bases, with 7 bases lying between them. The CDR3 totals 13 residues. The CDR3 DNA reads TGTGCCAGCAGCCTCTCTTTGAACACTGAAGCTTTCTTT. It encodes CASSLSLNTEAFF.

The chain uses TRBV11-2 and TRBJ1-1, with a tentative D call TRBD1 (6 bases). CDR1 and CDR2 from the germline V gene are SGHAT and FQNNGV. The CDR3 loop spans 15 amino acids. V gave up 5 bases and J gave up 5 bases, with 18 bases separating them. Here the CDR3 reads CASSATGRGGTEAFF. CDR3 bases: TGTGCCAGCAGCGCTACAGGGAGGGGTGGGACTGAAGCTTTCTTT.

The chain couples TRBV19 to TRBJ1-2; 12 bases are a match to TRBD1. CDR3 length: 17 residues. The V gene's germline CDR1 is LNHDA and CDR2 SQIVND (reference sequence). V lost 4 bases, J lost 7 bases, and 13 bases stayed unmatched. The CDR3 is CASSKTGQGASWGGYTF. The CDR3 nucleotides read TGTGCCAGTAGTAAAACGGGACAGGGGGCCTCTTGGGGTGGCTACACCTTC.

The V call is TRBV24-1, the J call TRBJ1-6, with D possibly matching TRBD1 (6 bases). Germline V gene lookup returns CDR1 KGHDR and CDR2 SFDVKD. The CDR3 has 16 residues. With 9 bases removed from V and 4 bases from J, the gap between germline ends came to 18 bases. The CDR3 is CATQSAKGGYNSPLHF. The CDR3 region has the DNA TGTGCCACCCAATCGGCTAAGGGGGGGTATAATTCACCCCTCCACTTT.

This clone appeared once. The chain has TRBV11-2 and TRBJ1-1; 10 nucleotides agree with TRBD1. CDR1 and CDR2 from the germline V gene are SGHAT and FQNNGV. V lost 0 bases to trimming and J lost 5 bases; unmatched junction nucleotides: 3. CDR3 length: 15 residues. CDR3 sequence: CASSLEGTGVTEAFF. The CDR3 DNA follows: TGTGCCAGCAGCTTAGAAGGGACAGGGGTTACTGAAGCTTTCTTT.

J is TRBJ1-5 and V is TRBV6-2 or TRBV6-3; 8 bases line up with TRBD1. The CDR3 has 15 amino acids. V shed 5 bases and J 4 bases; nucleotides not matched to a gene: 7. From germline, CDR1 is MNHEY and CDR2 SVGEGT. CDR3 residues: CASSRTGYGNQPQHF. CDR3 DNA sequence: TGTGCCAGCAGTCGGACAGGGTACGGAAATCAGCCCCAGCATTTT.

The V call is TRBV7-2, the J call TRBJ2-2, with TRBD2 as a possible D gene (7 bases). This CDR3 spans 14 amino acids. Between the trimmed V and J ends, which lost 6 bases and 5 bases, there was a span of 13 bases. Germline V gives CDR1 SGHTA, CDR2 FQGNSA. For the CDR3, the DNA is TGTGCCAGCAGGGACAGCGGGGTGACCGGGGAGCTGTTTTTT. Its translation: CASRDSGVTGELFF.

The V gene is TRBV10-3, the J gene TRBJ2-5; weak D call: TRBD1 (6 bases). The CDR3 runs to 13 residues. Germline values: CDR1 ENHRY, CDR2 SYGVKD. With 0 bases removed from V and 5 bases from J, the gap between germline ends came to 7 bases. CDR3 protein: CAISESQGETQYF. The CDR3 DNA reads as TGTGCCATCAGTGAGTCCCAGGGGGAGACCCAGTACTTC.

The chain joins TRBV3-1 (or the pseudogene TRBV3-2) to TRBJ1-1, with TRBD1 identical over 7 bases. V trimming: 0 bases; J trimming: 5 bases; junction bases outside the gene matches: 9. The V gene's germline CDR1 is LGHDT and CDR2 YNNKEL (reference sequence). This CDR3 has 16 residues. CDR3 sequence reads: CASSQDLYRGETEAFF. For the CDR3, the DNA is TGTGCCAGCAGCCAAGACCTTTACAGGGGAGAGACTGAAGCTTTCTTT.

V is TRBV3-1 (or the pseudogene TRBV3-2) and J is TRBJ1-5; D might be TRBD1 (6 bases). CDR1 is LGHDT, CDR2 YNNKEL, per germline (reference sequence). The CDR3 extends over 19 amino acids. V lost 0 bases and J lost 1, with 19 bases in between. For the CDR3, the DNA is TGTGCCAGCAGCCAAGAGGGAGGGGGGGAGAATCCAAGCAATCAGCCCCAGCATTTT. The encoded protein is CASSQEGGGENPSNQPQHF.

The V and J genes are TRBV6-5 and TRBJ1-6, with D perhaps matching TRBD1 (5 bases). V was clipped by 0 bases and J by 14 bases, with 11 bases between them. In germline, CDR1 is MNHEY, CDR2 SVGAGI. CDR3 length equals 13 residues. The CDR3 DNA reads TGTGCCAGCAGTTACTCGGGGGGACCGGCCCTCCACTTT. This translates into CASSYSGGPALHF.

This chain joins TRBV6-2 or TRBV6-3 and TRBJ1-1; 7 nucleotides agree with TRBD1. The germline V gene encodes CDR1 MNHEY and CDR2 SVGEGT. V lost 2 bases, J lost 4 bases, and 4 bases stayed unmatched. This CDR3 region has 14 residues. The CDR3 protein is CASSYRDSSTEAFF. The CDR3 nucleotides are TGTGCCAGCAGTTACCGGGACAGTAGCACTGAAGCTTTCTTT.

This rearrangement joins TRBV18 to TRBJ1-5; 9 bases are shared with TRBD1. V shed 2 bases, J shed 2 bases, and the junction held 10 bases outside the gene matches. This CDR3 comprises 18 residues. From germline, CDR1 is KGHSH and CDR2 LQKENI. CDR3 sequence reads: CASSPAPTGGRGNQPQHF. Written as DNA, the CDR3 is TGTGCCAGCTCACCAGCTCCCACAGGGGGCAGGGGCAATCAGCCCCAGCATTTT.

This clone occurred a few times. This could be a read error, since a much larger clone is one nucleotide away. The CDR3 sequence is CASSESPNYGYTF. CDR3 coding DNA: TGTGCCAGCAGCGAGAGCCCTAACTATGGCTACACCTTC. The chain has TRBV7-3 and TRBJ1-2, with no clear D. V was cut by 5 bases and J by 0 bases, with 7 bases left in between. Germline V CDR1 and CDR2: SGHTA, FQGTGA. The CDR3 loop spans 13 amino acids.

The rearrangement links TRBV28 to TRBJ1-1, with 9 bases matching TRBD1. The CDR3 is 13 amino acids. CDR1 and CDR2 (germline): MDHEN, SYDVKM. V lost 10 bases, J lost 6 bases, and 9 bases stayed unmatched. The CDR3 coding sequence is TGTGCCACCCTGGGACAGGGCCCAGCTGAAGCTTTCTTT. Translating it yields CATLGQGPAEAFF.

The genes are TRBV5-6 and TRBJ1-2, with 7 nucleotides matching TRBD1. The CDR3 is 14 residues long. V trimming: 2 bases; J trimming: 2 bases; junction bases outside the gene matches: 3. Germline-derived CDR1 and CDR2 are SGHDT and YYEEEE. The CDR3 sequence: CASSLGRGNYGYTF. CDR3 sequence (DNA): TGTGCCAGCAGCTTAGGCAGGGGGAACTATGGCTACACCTTC.

This chain links TRBV9 with TRBJ1-1; maybe TRBD1 (5 bases). The CDR3 loop spans 14 amino acids. V lost 0 bases, J lost 4 bases, and 10 bases lay in between. The V gene's germline CDR1 is SGDLS and CDR2 YYNGEE. The CDR3 loop reads CASSVDRLSTEAFF. CDR3 DNA sequence: TGTGCCAGCAGCGTAGACAGGTTGAGCACTGAAGCTTTCTTT.

V gene TRBV7-3 combines with J gene TRBJ1-6; D unclear. Germline V gene data show CDR1 as SGHTA and CDR2 as FQGTGA. Trimming pared 1 base from V and 10 bases from J, leaving 8 bases between. This CDR3 is built from 13 residues. In DNA, the CDR3 is TGTGCCAGCAGCTTAATGGCGGGATCACCCCTCCACTTT. Translated, it gives CASSLMAGSPLHF.

The chain employs TRBV5-8 and TRBJ1-2; D not resolved. The CDR3 covers 16 residues. CDR1 is SGHTS, CDR2 YDEGEE, per germline. Trimming shortened V by 4 bases and J by 8 bases, and 24 bases separated the two germline ends. DNA for the CDR3: TGTGCCAGCAGCCCATGGCCGCGCCCCCCCGCGGAAGGCTACACCTTC. Translated: CASSPWPRPPAEGYTF.

The CDR3 spells CASSFSGATEAFF. The DNA for the CDR3 is TGTGCCAGCAGCTTCTCAGGGGCCACTGAAGCTTTCTTT. The V call is TRBV11-2, the J call TRBJ1-1; D is perhaps TRBD1 (6 bases). Trimming removed 3 bases at V and 4 bases at J, with 9 bases between. Germline-derived CDR1 and CDR2 are SGHAT and FQNNGV. This CDR3 spans 13 amino acids.

The chain joins TRBV3-1 (or the pseudogene TRBV3-2) to TRBJ1-3; 7 bases fit TRBD1. The CDR3 is made up of 15 amino acids. With V trimmed by 6 bases and J by 1 base, 6 bases remained unmatched. Germline V gene data show CDR1 as LGHDT and CDR2 as YNNKEL (reference sequence). The CDR3 loop is CASRLRTGSGNTIYF. The CDR3, as DNA: TGTGCCAGCAGGCTTAGGACAGGTTCTGGAAACACCATATATTTT.

CDR3 amino acids: CASSSSGWVAFF. CDR3 nucleotide sequence: TGTGCCAGCAGCAGCAGCGGCTGGGTGGCTTTCTTT. This sequence joins TRBV7-8 and TRBJ1-1; D unresolved. The CDR3 consists of 12 residues. V dropped 5 bases and J dropped 11 bases, with 15 bases sitting between them. CDR1 is SGHVS, CDR2 FQNEAQ, per germline.

The rearrangement uses TRBV5-1 and TRBJ1-1; D unclear. Germline-derived CDR1 and CDR2 are SGHRS and YFSETQ. CDR3 length: 16 residues. The V end lost 0 bases, the J end lost 1 base, and 13 bases lay between the germline ends. The CDR3 is CASSLAGVVPNTEAFF. CDR3 nucleotide sequence: TGCGCCAGCAGCTTGGCCGGGGTGGTCCCGAACACTGAAGCTTTCTTT.

The chain couples TRBV9 to TRBJ2-1, with 12 bases fitting TRBD2. V dropped 5 bases and J dropped 8; count of bases not matched to a gene: 11. CDR1 SGDLS and CDR2 YYNGEE come from the germline V gene. The CDR3 is made up of 16 amino acids. Here the CDR3 DNA reads TGTGCCAGCAGTGTTTCTAGCGGGGGGGCCTTGTATGAGCAGTTCTTC. Protein sequence: CASSVSSGGALYEQFF.

The chain has TRBV7-9 and TRBJ2-4; 11 nucleotides align to TRBD2. CDR1 and CDR2 from the germline V gene are SEHNR and FQNEAQ (reference sequence). J gave up 7 bases and V 2 bases, and 7 bases lay outside the gene matches. There are 16 residues in the CDR3. CDR3 region: CASSLSNSGGANIQYF. CDR3 DNA sequence: TGTGCCAGCAGCTTAAGTAATAGCGGGGGGGCGAACATTCAGTACTTC. The full variable domain, completed using reference TRBV7-9 and TRBJ2-4, is DTGVSQNPRHKITKRGQNVTFRCDPISEHNRLYWYRQTLGQGPEFLTYFQNEAQLEKSRLLSDRFSAERPKGSFSTLEIQRTEQGDSAMYLCASSLSNSGGANIQYFGAGTRLSVL.

This chain joins TRBV21-1 and TRBJ1-1; TRBD1 was called by the table and not checked on the DNA. TRBV21-1 is a recognized pseudogene. The CDR3 has 16 residues. CDR3 residues: CASSKPLTGEDTEAFF. The CDR3 DNA is TGTGCCAGCAGCAAACCGCTAACAGGGGAGGACACTGAAGCTTTCTTT.

CDR3 in DNA: TGTGCCAGTAGTATCCGCTATGGCTACACCTTC. The encoded protein is CASSIRYGYTF. This rearrangement joins TRBV19 to TRBJ1-2, with no clear D. The germline gives CDR1 LNHDA, CDR2 SQIVND (reference sequence). The V and J ends lost 3 bases and 4 bases respectively, with 3 bases between them. The CDR3 is 11 amino acids.

The rearrangement uses TRBV6-5 and TRBJ2-3; D is perhaps TRBD1 (6 bases). Deletions cut 7 bases from V and 1 base from J, with 9 bases between. The CDR3 consists of 13 residues. Germline V lookup: CDR1 MNHEY, CDR2 SVGAGI. CDR3 DNA: TGTGCCAGCAAACAGGGCCGCACAGATACGCAGTATTTT. Amino acids: CASKQGRTDTQYF.

This chain connects TRBV30 to TRBJ2-3; TRBD1 agrees at 8 bases. The V gene end was trimmed by 3 bases and the J gene end by 5 bases; junction bases not matched to a gene: 7. The length of the CDR3 is 14 residues. In germline, CDR1 is GTSNPN, CDR2 SVGIG (reference sequence). This CDR3 reads CAWRNQGAVDTQYF. In DNA, the CDR3 is TGTGCCTGGAGAAACCAGGGGGCCGTAGATACGCAGTATTTT.

This chain joins TRBV7-9 and TRBJ2-1, with TRBD1 identical over 11 bases. V gave up 5 bases and J gave up 3 bases; unmatched junction bases: 6. This CDR3 comprises 16 residues. Germline V CDR1 and CDR2: SEHNR, FQNEAQ (reference sequence). The CDR3 sequence: CASSPAGTGGYNEQFF. The CDR3 DNA sequence: TGTGCCAGCAGCCCAGCCGGGACAGGGGGCTACAATGAGCAGTTCTTC.